This T cell receptor beta chain was captured by sequencing in a study of PD-1 blockade in classical Hodgkin lymphoma. Findings and caveats of the study: CD4+ TCR diversity rose significantly by C4D1, and CD8+ TCR diversity did not. Reasons behind the repertoire differences stay unclear, perhaps disease activity or earlier therapy. Newly diagnosed patients and complete responders had comparable diversity at baseline.

Libraries were prepared by immunoSEQ multiplex PCR; TCRdb keeps only in-frame clonotypes and omits some of them. The data show 25,000 to 30,000 clones, approximately 80% seen once. Note on this clone: The antigen remains undetermined.

After removal of 2 bases from V and 3 bases from J, the junction contained 6 bases not matched to a gene. Per the germline V gene, CDR1 is MNHNS and CDR2 is SASEGT. CDR3 length equals 16 residues. As to time point: cycle 4 day 1 (C4D1), after less than seven weeks of nivolumab. Autologous stem cell transplantation was followed by relapse in every patient, and brentuximab vedotin exposure varied. Purification of CD4+ T cells from thawed PBMCs was performed via magnetic negative selection. Material: CD4+ T cells from blood, obtained before the fourth cycle of nivolumab. This TCR derives from a human donor with classical Hodgkin lymphoma. The chain carries TRBV6-1 and TRBJ2-3, with 9 bases identical to TRBD1. The CDR3 region has the DNA TGTGCCAGCAGTGAATCCCCGGGACAGGGAACAGATACGCAGTATTTT. Its protein is CASSESPGQGTDTQYF.